The rows below give T cell receptor beta chains drawn from one sample of a study of blood T cells in healthy people across ages. TCRdb passed the 5' RACE reads through MiXCR, listing each CDR3 protein once. The profile covers 1.5 million to 2 million distinct CDR3 sequences, with roughly 50% appearing a single time and approximately 2.1% taken by the ten largest. The sequenced sample was blood. These receptors were collected from a woman in her forties in good health. CDR3s include the opening cysteine and the closing phenylalanine or tryptophan. The D gene is left open where the match is weak. The size entry is marked missing in some rows and otherwise reads once, few, many or a size class.

CDR3nt	CDR3aa	abundance	d_gene	v_gene	j_gene
TGCGCCAGCAGCTTGACAGGCATGGAAGAGACCCAGTACTTC	CASSLTGMEETQYF	few	-	TRBV5-1	TRBJ2-5
TGTGCCAGCAGCTTAGCAGGGACCGGGAGGTACAATGAGCAGTTCTTC	CASSLAGTGRYNEQFF	-	TRBD2	TRBV5-1	TRBJ2-1
TGTGCCAGCAGGGAGAGGGATCAGCCCCAGCATTTT	CASRERDQPQHF	few	-	TRBV28	TRBJ1-5
TGCGCCAGCAGCCAAGGACAGGGGAGGTCCGAGCAGTACTTC	CASSQGQGRSEQYF	once	TRBD1	TRBV4-3	TRBJ2-7
TGTGCCAGCAGTTTCCCCACAGGTAATGAGCAGTTCTTC	CASSFPTGNEQFF	few	-	TRBV12-3/TRBV12-4	TRBJ2-1
TGCAGTGCCAGCCCTGCCAGGAGTAGCACAGATACGCAGTATTTT	CSASPARSSTDTQYF	few	-	TRBV20-1	TRBJ2-3
TGTGCCAGCACCGGGACAGAATTGTTCTTC	CASTGTELFF	few	TRBD1	TRBV28	TRBJ2-1
TGCGCCAGCAGCTTCAATCCTGGGAGCTCCTACGAGCAGTACTTC	CASSFNPGSSYEQYF	-	-	TRBV5-1	TRBJ2-7
TGCAGTGCTAGAGATCTTTTGCAGGGGGCGAATTCACCCCTCCACTTT	CSARDLLQGANSPLHF	few	TRBD1	TRBV20-1	TRBJ1-6
TGTGCCAGCAACCTCCCTTCGACCCAGTACTTC	CASNLPSTQYF	-	-	TRBV6-6	TRBJ2-5
TGCAGTGCTAGGGGGGGACAGGGTCTAGGAGAGCAGTACTTC	CSARGGQGLGEQYF	-	TRBD1	TRBV20-1	TRBJ2-5
TGTGCCAGCAGTCAAGACCTAGGGGGGACCCAGTACTTC	CASSQDLGGTQYF	-	-	TRBV3-1	TRBJ2-5
TGTGCCAGCAGTTACCCTTGGACAGGTAACACAGATACGCAGTATTTT	CASSYPWTGNTDTQYF	few	TRBD1	TRBV6-6	TRBJ2-3
TGTGCCAGCTCCGACAGGGGAGAAAGCAATCAGCCCCAGCATTTT	CASSDRGESNQPQHF	-	TRBD1	TRBV28	TRBJ1-5
TGCAGTGCCCGAGGTGGGGGGGCCGGAGAGACCCAGTATTTC	CSARGGGAGETQYF	once	-	TRBV20-1	TRBJ2-5
TGTGCCAGCACCATAAAAAGCTCCTACGAGCAGTACTTC	CASTIKSSYEQYF	-	-	TRBV12-3/TRBV12-4	TRBJ2-7
TGCAGTGCTAGAAGAGGCAGTAATCAGGCGGATACGCAGTATTTT	CSARRGSNQADTQYF	few	-	TRBV20-1	TRBJ2-3
TGTGCCACCAGCAGGACCGGACAGGGGATGTCGAACTATGGCTACACCTTC	CATSRTGQGMSNYGYTF	-	TRBD1	TRBV15	TRBJ1-2
TGTGCCAGCAGCCAACCGTCGACGGGCGGGGGGTCCGCAGATACGCAGTATTTT	CASSQPSTGGGSADTQYF	-	TRBD2	TRBV4-2	TRBJ2-3
TGTGCCAGCAGCTTAGCACCTCCTCTCGAGGCTTTCTTT	CASSLAPPLEAFF	-	-	TRBV7-6	TRBJ1-1
TGCAGTGCTAGAGATATCCGGGGGTTAGGGTATGGCTACACCTTC	CSARDIRGLGYGYTF	once	-	TRBV20-1	TRBJ1-2
TGTGCCAGCAGTTACATCCTTGGCCTAGCGGGGGGGGAGACCCAGTACTTC	CASSYILGLAGGETQYF	-	TRBD2	TRBV6-2/TRBV6-3	TRBJ2-5
TGTGCTAGTGGTTTGGGACTCACCGACTACAATGAGCAGTACTTC	CASGLGLTDYNEQYF	few	-	TRBV12-5	TRBJ2-7
TGTGCCAGCAGCTTAGGGGACAGGGACTACGAGCAGTACTTC	CASSLGDRDYEQYF	many	TRBD1	TRBV13	TRBJ2-7
TGTGCCAGCAGCCAATCGGGACTAGTTCCCTACAATGAGCAGTTCTTC	CASSQSGLVPYNEQFF	few	TRBD2	TRBV11-2	TRBJ2-1
TGTGCCAGCAGTTACCTCTTAGCGGGGGCCTCCACAGATACGCAGTATTTT	CASSYLLAGASTDTQYF	-	TRBD2	TRBV6-6	TRBJ2-3
TGTGCCAGCAGCCCTCGGACGGGGAATCACGGCTACACCTTC	CASSPRTGNHGYTF	few	-	TRBV7-9	TRBJ1-2
TGCAGTCCTTCAGGTCGGGTCAAGGATGGCTACACCTTC	CSPSGRVKDGYTF	few	-	TRBV20-1	TRBJ1-2
TGTGCCAGCAGCTTAGGTCTAGCCAGGAATGAGCAGTTCTTC	CASSLGLARNEQFF	many	-	TRBV13	TRBJ2-1
TGTGCCAGCAGCCCCCGAGGAGGGGCGGGCTACAATGAGCAGTTCTTC	CASSPRGGAGYNEQFF	-	-	TRBV7-2	TRBJ2-1
TGTGCCAGCAGCTTAATCCCAGGGGACACTGAAGCTTTCTTT	CASSLIPGDTEAFF	once	-	TRBV7-3	TRBJ1-1
TGCAGTGCTGGAGCCGGGACACTAACCTACGAGCAGTACTTC	CSAGAGTLTYEQYF	-	-	TRBV20-1	TRBJ2-7
TGTGCCAGCAGTTTGCCCCTGGGGCGGGGGGGCCTAAATGAGCAGTTCTTC	CASSLPLGRGGLNEQFF	-	TRBD2	TRBV12-3/TRBV12-4	TRBJ2-1